Given below is one T cell receptor beta chain in context. Living in 24 US areas, the participants were between 18 and 89 years of age. Assignments of participants to cohorts depended upon their own reported clinical history. Original data processing: How many nucleated cells were present was estimated from reference gene primer amplification. TCRdb's table, derived via immunoSEQ multiplex PCR, lists solely in-frame clones and lacks some. Clone size and V and J calls were adopted from that table, with D and trimming inferred from the DNA. The repertoire consists of 250,000 to 300,000 clones, with around 90% occurring once and the leading ten covering 2.3%. This specimen comes from a study of blood T cell repertoires in COVID-19. On the study more broadly: The United States, Italy and Spain provided the acute and convalescent COVID-19 samples.

The CDR3 sequence is 13 residues long. Germline CDR1 is MDHEN and CDR2 is SYDVKM. With 8 bases clipped from V and 6 bases from J, the junction kept 7 bases outside the gene matches. This chain uses TRBV28 with TRBJ1-5, with 7 bases that match TRBD1. The source material was PBMCs or T cells enriched from blood (not recorded which). This TCR was sampled from a woman aged 40 to 50 with acute COVID-19. Here the CDR3 reads CASQPQGSQPQHF. For the CDR3, the DNA is TGTGCCAGCCAGCCACAGGGGAGTCAGCCCCAGCATTTT.